The 18 T cell receptor beta chains reported below all come from one sample, sequenced in a study of blood T cell repertoires in COVID-19. Profiling relied on immunoSEQ multiplex PCR, and the TCRdb table lists in-frame clones only, not all of them. The table shows almost 250,000 clones, with around 90% occurring only once. The sequenced material came from PBMCs or T cells enriched from blood (not recorded which). The receptors here all came from a woman in her forties or fifties who had recovered from COVID-19.

V and J are TRBV10-3 and TRBJ2-1, with 7 bases aligning to TRBD2. The CDR3 consists of 12 residues. The germline CDR1 and CDR2 sequences are ENHRY and SYGVKD. Unmatched junction bases numbered 7, after V lost 10 bases and J lost 7 bases. CDR3 region: CATLTSLNEQFF. CDR3 bases: TGTGCCACCCTGACTAGCTTGAATGAGCAGTTCTTC.

This chain joins TRBV4-1 and TRBJ1-4; a possible D gene is TRBD1 (5 bases). The CDR3 spans 19 residues. The V gene's germline CDR1 is MGHRA and CDR2 YSYEKL. V was cut by 0 bases and J by 8 bases, with 25 bases left in between. CDR3 residues: CASSQEARGDRQLGEKLFF. The DNA for the CDR3 is TGCGCCAGCAGCCAAGAAGCCCGGGGGGATAGACAACTTGGGGAAAAACTGTTTTTT.

This chain joins TRBV29-1 and TRBJ2-1; 9 bases agree with TRBD1. Germline CDR1 is SQVTM and CDR2 is ANQGSEA. V lost 6 bases, J lost 6 bases, and 9 bases stayed unmatched. CDR3 length: 14 residues. CDR3 in amino acids: CSVPGQGKGNEQFF. CDR3 DNA sequence: TGCAGCGTACCGGGACAGGGTAAGGGCAATGAGCAGTTCTTC.

The chain employs TRBV5-1 and TRBJ2-7, with 12 bases fitting TRBD2. Germline trimming cut 4 bases from V and 3 bases from J; bases unmatched to any gene: 8. Germline V gene sequence: CDR1 SGHRS, CDR2 YFSETQ. There are 16 residues in the CDR3. This chain's CDR3 is CASSTGSSGRVYEQYF. CDR3 bases: TGCGCCAGCAGCACTGGTTCTAGCGGGAGGGTCTACGAGCAGTACTTC.

This sequence joins TRBV28 and TRBJ1-2; D gene unclear. The CDR3 has 14 amino acids. Trimming left V 2 bases short and J 5 bases short, with 12 bases between. CDR1 MDHEN and CDR2 SYDVKM come from the germline V gene. The CDR3, as DNA: TGTGCCAGCAGTTTACGTCAGTCCTCATATGGCTACACCTTC. Protein sequence: CASSLRQSSYGYTF.

The rearrangement links TRBV19 to TRBJ1-1; possible D gene TRBD1, 5 bases. CDR1 is LNHDA, CDR2 SQIVND, per germline (reference sequence). This CDR3 comprises 15 residues. V shed 2 bases and J shed 1 base, with 11 bases lying between them. CDR3 in amino acids: CASSIQGVKNTEAFF. The CDR3, as DNA: TGTGCCAGTAGTATACAAGGGGTAAAGAACACTGAAGCTTTCTTT.

The sample holds one count of this clone. CDR3 nucleotides: TGTGCCAGCAGCTTGAGGGATTTAGGATCACCCCTCCACTTT. Translated, it gives CASSLRDLGSPLHF. The chain has TRBV7-2 and TRBJ1-6; D is unclear. The CDR3 is 14 residues long. Germline V gene sequence: CDR1 SGHTA, CDR2 FQGNSA. The V end was cut by 3 bases, the J end by 10 bases, with 13 bases between. Variable domain in full (rest from reference TRBV7-2 and TRBJ1-6): GAGVSQSPSNKVTEKGKDVELRCDPISGHTALYWYRQSLGQGLEFLIYFQGNSAPDKSGLPSDRFSAERTGGSVSTLTIQRTQQEDSAVYLCASSLRDLGSPLHFGNGTRLTVT.

The V and J genes are TRBV13 and TRBJ1-2; maybe TRBD1 (5 bases). The V gene lost 1 base and the J gene lost 4 bases, with 10 bases spanning the gap. CDR1 PRHDT and CDR2 FYEKMQ come from the germline V gene (reference sequence). The CDR3 consists of 14 residues. The chain's CDR3 is CASSLEQGSYGYTF. CDR3 DNA sequence: TGTGCCAGCAGCTTAGAGCAGGGTAGCTATGGCTACACCTTC.

This clone was recorded a few times. The chain is built from TRBV30 and TRBJ1-5; no reliable D call. The CDR3 contains 13 residues. Germline assignment: CDR1 GTSNPN and CDR2 SVGIG (reference sequence). V lost 4 bases, J lost 4 bases, and 11 bases lay in between. The DNA for the CDR3 is TGTGCCTGGAATGAAGGAGGTAATCAGCCCCAGCATTTT. The encoded protein is CAWNEGGNQPQHF.

The V call is TRBV29-1, the J call TRBJ2-1, with 7 positions matching TRBD1. Germline assignment: CDR1 SQVTM and CDR2 ANQGSEA. The CDR3 is 15 residues long. With 4 bases clipped from V and 0 bases from J, the junction kept 6 bases outside the gene matches. The CDR3 is CSVGSGTASYNEQFF. The CDR3 coding sequence is TGCAGCGTTGGATCGGGGACAGCCTCCTACAATGAGCAGTTCTTC.

J is TRBJ2-7 and V is TRBV27; D is unresolved. V was pared by 2 bases and J by 0 bases, with 8 bases between. This CDR3 has 14 residues. Germline-derived CDR1 and CDR2 are MNHEY and SMNVEV (reference sequence). The CDR3 DNA reads TGTGCCAGCAGTTTAGGGCGTATCTCCTACGAGCAGTACTTC. Translation gives CASSLGRISYEQYF.

The V and J genes are TRBV2 and TRBJ1-5; 8 positions agree with TRBD1. The trim removed 4 bases at V and 6 bases at J, leaving 8 bases unmatched. CDR1 is SNHLY, CDR2 FYNNEI, per germline. The CDR3 extends over 15 amino acids. CDR3 in DNA: TGTGCCAGCAGTGGGACAGGGCAGTGGGGTCAGCCCCAGCATTTT. Translating it yields CASSGTGQWGQPQHF.

This chain joins TRBV3-1 (or the pseudogene TRBV3-2) and TRBJ1-5; D ambiguous. Trimming removed 1 base at V and 9 bases at J, with 10 bases between. This CDR3 is built from 13 residues. Germline V gene lookup returns CDR1 LGHDT and CDR2 YNNKEL (reference sequence). The CDR3 sequence: CASSQGYIGPQHF. In nucleotides, the CDR3 is TGTGCCAGCAGCCAAGGGTACATTGGGCCCCAGCATTTT.

The genes are TRBV19 and TRBJ1-1; D might be TRBD1 (6 bases). The CDR3 length is 14 residues. V was cut by 6 bases and J by 4 bases, with 15 bases left in between. Germline V gives CDR1 LNHDA, CDR2 SQIVND (reference sequence). CDR3 bases: TGTGCCAGTAGAAGGGACACCTCGAGCACTGAAGCTTTCTTT. This translates into CASRRDTSSTEAFF.

Notes on this clone: This same CDR3 is encoded by further DNA sequences in the sample. The V gene is TRBV7-9, the J gene TRBJ1-1; D remains unclear. The CDR3 runs to 14 residues. In germline, CDR1 is SEHNR, CDR2 FQNEAQ (reference sequence). Deletions cut 2 bases from V and 1 base from J, with 8 bases between. CDR3 sequence: CASSLFTENTEAFF. The CDR3, as DNA: TGTGCCAGCAGCTTATTTACAGAGAACACTGAAGCTTTCTTT.

This clone showed up just once. The V and J genes are TRBV4-3 and TRBJ2-1, with D perhaps matching TRBD2 (7 bases). V was trimmed by 3 bases and J by 9 bases, leaving 15 bases between them. There are 14 residues in the CDR3. The germline gives CDR1 LGHNA, CDR2 YSLEER. CDR3 coding DNA: TGCGCCAGCAGCCATCGAGGGGGGGAAGGTGAGCAGTTCTTC. The encoded protein is CASSHRGGEGEQFF.

This chain links TRBV19 with TRBJ2-2; D gene uncertain. V was shortened by 5 bases and J by 5 bases, with 6 bases between the two germline ends. From germline, CDR1 is LNHDA and CDR2 SQIVND (reference sequence). CDR3 size: 12 residues. The CDR3 DNA sequence: TGTGCCAGTAGTGGTAGTACCGGGGAGCTGTTTTTT. Residues: CASSGSTGELFF.

This clone was counted once. V is TRBV6-4 and J is TRBJ1-5, with 7 bases matching TRBD1. Germline trimming cut 4 bases from V and 2 bases from J; bases unmatched to any gene: 8. CDR1 is MRHNA, CDR2 SNTAGT, per germline. CDR3 size: 16 residues. CDR3: CASSVRTGNGNQPQHF. The CDR3 DNA reads TGTGCCAGCAGTGTAAGGACAGGAAATGGCAATCAGCCCCAGCATTTT.